Below, 6 T cell receptor beta chains from the same sample are listed, as sequenced in a study of blood T cell repertoires in COVID-19 (dated by TCRdb to 2018 to 2020). Libraries were built with the immunoSEQ multiplex PCR assay. TCRdb took this table from immuneACCESS and kept in-frame rearrangements with V and J called. Such tables lack part of the clones; where checked against another copy, unresolved V genes explain under half of the gap, and the rest is unexplained. This sample has 100,000 or so clones in its table, and over 75% of those were observed once. The ten largest clonotypes hold approximately 3.9% of the sample. The sequenced sample consisted of peripheral blood. These receptors were taken from a man in his 60s with acute or convalescent COVID-19.

The J gene is TRBJ2-7, the V gene TRBV5-1; possible D gene TRBD2, 6 bases. CDR1 and CDR2 (germline): SGHRS, YFSETQ. CDR3 length: 18 amino acids. The ends were cut back, 0 bases at V and 1 base at J, with 20 bases in the middle. CDR3 in DNA: TGCGCCAGCAGCTTGGGGGCTAGCGATACACTTTTTTCCTACGAGCAGTACTTC. This sequence encodes CASSLGASDTLFSYEQYF. The variable domain in full, with the rest retrieved from reference TRBV5-1 and TRBJ2-7, is KAGVTQTPRYLIKTRGQQVTLSCSPISGHRSVSWYQQTPGQGLQFLFEYFSETQRNKGNFPGRFSGRQFSNSRSEMNVSTLELGDSALYLCASSLGASDTLFSYEQYFGPGTRLTVT.

The chain combines TRBV30 with TRBJ1-3, with D uncertain. CDR3 length: 13 amino acids. CDR1 and CDR2 (germline): GTSNPN, SVGIG (reference sequence). The V and J ends lost 0 bases and 3 bases respectively, with 6 bases between them. This CDR3 is CAWSVLRGNTIYF. DNA for the CDR3: TGTGCCTGGAGTGTACTTCGTGGAAACACCATATATTTT.

The V call is TRBV6-4, the J call TRBJ1-2, with D possibly being TRBD1 (6 bases). Germline V gene lookup returns CDR1 MRHNA and CDR2 SNTAGT. Trimming shortened V by 3 bases and J by 4 bases, and 12 bases separated the two germline ends. CDR3 length equals 14 residues. CDR3 DNA sequence: TGTGCCAGCAGTGAACAAGGGGGTAGCTATGGCTACACCTTC. This gives the protein CASSEQGGSYGYTF.

This clone has a single count. The rearrangement links TRBV19 to TRBJ2-2; 8 bases fit TRBD1. This CDR3 is 14 amino acids long. After removal of 5 bases from V and 5 bases from J, the junction contained 4 bases not matched to a gene. CDR1 is LNHDA, CDR2 SQIVND, per germline (reference sequence). The CDR3 region is CASSSQGETGELFF. The CDR3 nucleotides are TGTGCCAGTAGTTCACAGGGGGAAACCGGGGAGCTGTTTTTT.

The V and J genes are TRBV5-4 and TRBJ2-1; 8 bases match TRBD2. This CDR3 comprises 17 residues. Germline values: CDR1 SGHNT, CDR2 YYREEE (reference sequence). Losses at the gene ends were 0 bases for V and 1 base for J; bases not matched to a gene: 6. The CDR3 DNA reads as TGTGCCAGCAGCTTGGGCGGCGGGGGGCTTTCCTACAATGAGCAGTTCTTC. It is translated as CASSLGGGGLSYNEQFF. Combining the CDR3 with reference TRBV5-4 and TRBJ2-1 gives the whole variable domain ETGVTQSPTHLIKTRGQQVTLRCSSQSGHNTVSWYQQALGQGPQFIFQYYREEENGRGNFPPRFSGLQFPNYSSELNVNALELDDSALYLCASSLGGGGLSYNEQFFGPGTRLTVL.

The CDR3 nucleotides read TGCGCCAGCAGCCTGAGAAACACCGGGGAGCTGTTTTTT. Translated: CASSLRNTGELFF. The rearrangement links TRBV4-3 to TRBJ2-2, with D unresolved. V was cut by 4 bases and J by 2 bases, with 5 bases left in between. Looked up from germline, CDR1 is LGHNA and CDR2 is YSLEER. This CDR3 has 13 amino acids.